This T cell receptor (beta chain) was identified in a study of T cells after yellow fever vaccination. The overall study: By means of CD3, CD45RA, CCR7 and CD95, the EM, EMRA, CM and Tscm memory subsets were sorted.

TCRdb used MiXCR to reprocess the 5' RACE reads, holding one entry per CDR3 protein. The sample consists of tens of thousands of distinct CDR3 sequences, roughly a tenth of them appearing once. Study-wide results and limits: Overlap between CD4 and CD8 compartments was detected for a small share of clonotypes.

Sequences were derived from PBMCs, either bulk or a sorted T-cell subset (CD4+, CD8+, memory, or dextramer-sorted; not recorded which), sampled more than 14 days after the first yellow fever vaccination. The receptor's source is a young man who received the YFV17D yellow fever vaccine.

The CDR3 sequence is CASGPRLDGEQFF. CDR3 sequence (DNA): TGTGCCAGCGGCCCCAGACTCGACGGTGAGCAGTTCTTC. The genes are TRBV5-5 and TRBJ2-1; D is uncertain. The CDR3 covers 13 residues. Germline V gene sequence: CDR1 SGHKS, CDR2 YYEKEE (reference sequence). Trimming cost V 7 bases and J 9 bases, with 17 bases left between them.